Below, 4 T cell receptor beta chains from the same sample are listed, as sequenced in a study of early T cells in non-severe SARS-CoV-2 infection. TCRdb redid the calling of the 5' RACE reads with MiXCR, one entry per CDR3 protein. The table has more than 90,000 distinct CDR3 sequences, around 14% seen once; the top ten hold about 2%. The material sequenced was whole blood. Receptor source: an adult who was a healthcare worker with PCR-confirmed SARS-CoV-2 infection or an uninfected control (not recorded which).

There are a few counts of this clonotype. The V gene is TRBV4-3, the J gene TRBJ1-2, with D uncertain. Germline lookup yields CDR1 LGHNA and CDR2 YSLEER. The CDR3 consists of 14 residues. V was shortened by 0 bases and J by 5 bases, with 10 bases between the two germline ends. CDR3 bases: TGCGCCAGCAGCCAAGATGAGGCAGCATATGGCTACACCTTC. Encoded protein: CASSQDEAAYGYTF.

Note on this clonotype: Being one base from a much bigger clone, this may be a read error. The rearrangement joins TRBV28 to TRBJ2-3; D gene ambiguous. Germline V lookup: CDR1 MDHEN, CDR2 SYDVKM. Deletions cut 6 bases from V and 3 bases from J, with 1 base between. The CDR3 is 10 residues long. This chain's CDR3 is CASRTDTQYF. DNA for the CDR3: TGTGCCAGCAGGACAGATACGCAGTATTTT.

This clonotype was counted only a few times. The J gene is TRBJ1-5, the V gene TRBV20-1; D not certain. The CDR3 has 15 amino acids. Looked up from germline, CDR1 is DFQATT and CDR2 is SNEGSKA (reference sequence). V lost 3 bases, J lost 0 bases, and 12 bases lay in between. This chain's CDR3 is CSASPPGLSNQPQHF. The CDR3 DNA is TGCAGTGCTAGTCCCCCGGGCCTTAGCAATCAGCCCCAGCATTTT.

Ten or more counts support this clonotype. The J gene is TRBJ1-2, the V gene TRBV20-1; unclear D gene. The V gene's germline CDR1 is DFQATT and CDR2 SNEGSKA (reference sequence). The ends were cut back, 7 bases at V and 4 bases at J, with 19 bases in the middle. This CDR3 has 14 amino acids. In DNA, the CDR3 is TGCAGTGTCAGAAGAGCGTTCGCGGGCTATGGCTACACCTTC. It yields the protein CSVRRAFAGYGYTF.